The clone carrying this T cell receptor (beta chain) was detected only once. The entry originates in a study of blood T cell repertoires in COVID-19. Assay: immunoSEQ multiplex PCR; the TCRdb copy retains only in-frame clones and omits some. There are 150,000 to 200,000 clones in the sample; 65% to 90% occur only once, and around 7% lies in the top ten. The CDR3 spans 13 residues. The germline V gene encodes CDR1 LNHDA and CDR2 SQIVND (reference sequence). Between the trimmed V and J ends, which lost 3 bases and 9 bases, there was a span of 12 bases. The chain is built from TRBV19 and TRBJ2-4, with D maybe TRBD1 (6 bases). This sequence originates from a woman in her forties with COVID-19, enrolled during active disease. The sequenced sample consisted of peripheral blood. The CDR3 protein is CASSIDRSSIQYF. The CDR3 nucleotides are TGTGCCAGTAGTATCGACAGGTCAAGCATTCAGTACTTC.